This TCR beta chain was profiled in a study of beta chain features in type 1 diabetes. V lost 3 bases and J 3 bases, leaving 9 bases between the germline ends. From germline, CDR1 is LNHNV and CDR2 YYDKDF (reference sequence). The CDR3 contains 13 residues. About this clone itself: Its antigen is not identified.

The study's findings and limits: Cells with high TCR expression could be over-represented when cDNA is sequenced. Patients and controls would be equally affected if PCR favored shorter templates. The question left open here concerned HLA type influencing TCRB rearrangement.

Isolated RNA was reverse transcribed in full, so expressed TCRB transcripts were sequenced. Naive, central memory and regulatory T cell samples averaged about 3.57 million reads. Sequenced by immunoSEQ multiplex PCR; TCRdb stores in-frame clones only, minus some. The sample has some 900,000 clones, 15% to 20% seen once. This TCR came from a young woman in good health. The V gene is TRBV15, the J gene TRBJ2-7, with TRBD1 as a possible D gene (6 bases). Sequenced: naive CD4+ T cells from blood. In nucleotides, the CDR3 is TGTGCCACCAGCAGTGGGGACAACTACGAGCAGTACTTC. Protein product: CATSSGDNYEQYF.